Shown below are 2 T cell receptor beta chains from a single sample sequenced in a study of regulatory T cells in long-lasting Graves disease. Specified time point: newly diagnosed GD, antithyroid drugs for less than 3 months. RNA from PBMCs was the source of the TCR library. The authors built TCR beta libraries using iRepertoire HTBI primers and Arm-PCR of CDR3 regions. TCRdb used MiXCR to reprocess the multiplex PCR reads, holding one entry per CDR3 protein. The table lists 540,000 or so distinct CDR3 sequences, approximately 13% of them singletons, with approximately 9.3% in the top ten. These same records also appear under a second study, on T cells in Graves' hyperthyroidism and ophthalmopathy.

Specimen: peripheral blood mononuclear cells (PBMCs), collected at new diagnosis, from a patient treated with antithyroid drugs. All receptors come from a man aged 25 to 45 with Graves disease.

This clonotype was seen ten or more times. This sequence joins TRBV12-3 or TRBV12-4 and TRBJ2-1; a weak D match, TRBD2 (5 bases). This CDR3 has 15 residues. V dropped 5 bases and J dropped 0 bases, with 11 bases sitting between them. The CDR3 DNA reads as TGTGCCAGCAGTGCCGGGGTGAGCTCCTACAATGAGCAGTTCTTC. Protein product: CASSAGVSSYNEQFF.

This clonotype was picked up many times. The CDR3: CASSSGPGVTYNEQFF. The CDR3 DNA follows: TGTGCCAGCAGTTCAGGTCCGGGAGTTACCTACAATGAGCAGTTCTTC. The J gene is TRBJ2-1, the V gene TRBV27; possible D gene TRBD2, 6 bases. Trimming left V 4 bases short and J 2 bases short, with 15 bases between. CDR3 length equals 16 residues. Germline lookup yields CDR1 MNHEY and CDR2 SMNVEV (reference sequence).